The rows below give T cell receptor beta chains drawn from one sample of a study of CD8+ T cells in alopecia areata. Sequencing used immunoSEQ multiplex PCR; TCRdb keeps in-frame clones, though not all of them. This table has around 100,000 clones, approximately 58% appearing once. Sequencing used CD4+ T cells sorted from blood. The receptors here all came from a human donor in good health. Each CDR3 is given with its conserved first and last residue. D genes are given only for firm matches. Size is stated for part of the rows, as once, few or many counts, or as a class when the clone is expanded.

TRBJ2-7	TRBV29-1	few	-	CSATTGVFGYEQYF	TGCAGCGCAACCACGGGGGTTTTCGGCTACGAGCAGTACTTC
TRBJ2-1	TRBV5-1	-	TRBD2	CASSLSASGARREQFF	TGCGCCAGCAGCTTGAGTGCTAGCGGGGCCCGCAGGGAGCAGTTCTTC
TRBJ1-2	TRBV29-1	once	-	CSVELSPGQGYHGYTF	TGCAGCGTTGAATTATCTCCAGGGCAGGGGTATCATGGCTACACCTTC
TRBJ1-5	TRBV21-1	-	-	CASNDSSNQPQHF	TGTGCCAGCAATGACAGTAGCAATCAGCCCCAGCATTTT
TRBJ2-7	TRBV5-1	-	TRBD1	CASSLHVSRDSLYEQYF	TGCGCCAGCAGCTTGCACGTTTCCCGGGACAGCTTATACGAGCAGTACTTC
TRBJ2-6	TRBV4-1	-	-	CASSQVRDHSGANVLTF	TGCGCCAGCAGCCAAGTTCGCGACCACTCTGGGGCCAACGTCCTGACTTTC
TRBJ1-1	TRBV6-6	few	-	CASSYSKGNTEAFF	TGTGCCAGCAGTTACTCGAAGGGGAACACTGAAGCTTTCTTT
TRBJ2-2	TRBV6-6	-	TRBD1	CASSYPWTGGTGELFF	TGTGCCAGCAGTTACCCATGGACAGGTGGCACCGGGGAGCTGTTTTTT
TRBJ1-2	TRBV30	-	-	CAWNIGGRIGHYGYTF	TGTGCCTGGAACATCGGGGGGCGGATAGGTCATTATGGCTACACCTTC
TRBJ2-3	TRBV29-1	-	TRBD1	CSAGQETDTQYF	TGCAGCGCCGGACAGGAAACAGATACGCAGTATTTT
TRBJ2-3	TRBV5-1	few	-	CASSFLVVPQYF	TGCGCCAGCAGCTTCTTAGTGGTCCCGCAGTATTTT
TRBJ2-6	TRBV9	-	-	CASSVGGSGANVLTF	TGTGCCAGCAGCGTAGGAGGCTCTGGGGCCAACGTCCTGACTTTC
TRBJ2-7	TRBV2	few	TRBD1	CASTRQGPPGNEQYF	TGTGCCAGCACGCGACAGGGGCCGCCCGGGAACGAGCAGTACTTC
TRBJ2-1	TRBV7-8	-	-	CASSLVGGSYNEQFF	TGTGCCAGCAGCTTAGTGGGCGGGTCCTACAATGAGCAGTTCTTC
TRBJ1-1	TRBV28	-	-	CASSVTSSNTEAFF	TGTGCCAGCAGTGTGACAAGCTCAAACACTGAAGCTTTCTTT
TRBJ2-2	TRBV27	few	-	CASRILGTGELFF	TGTGCCAGCCGCATTTTGGGAACCGGGGAGCTGTTTTTT
TRBJ2-5	TRBV29-1	-	-	CSARGGGWETQYF	TGCAGCGCCCGAGGGGGGGGCTGGGAGACCCAGTACTTC
TRBJ1-5	TRBV30	-	-	CAWTPGPGQPQHF	TGTGCCTGGACCCCAGGACCCGGGCAGCCCCAGCATTTT
TRBJ2-5	TRBV7-2	-	TRBD2	CASSLAGGEETQYF	TGTGCCAGCAGCCTGGCTGGGGGGGAGGAGACCCAGTACTTC
TRBJ2-1	TRBV13	-	-	CASSLGARGQFF	TGTGCCAGCAGCTTAGGGGCTAGGGGACAGTTCTTC
TRBJ1-2	TRBV29-1	once	TRBD1	CSGGQGAVGYTF	TGCAGCGGGGGACAGGGGGCGGTTGGCTACACCTTC
TRBJ2-6	TRBV5-1	-	TRBD1	CASSPLPGQGAGANVLTF	TGCGCCAGCAGCCCTCTTCCGGGACAGGGTGCTGGGGCCAACGTCCTGACTTTC
TRBJ1-1	TRBV30	-	-	CAWRGDGWKGTEAFF	TGTGCCTGGAGGGGGGATGGGTGGAAGGGCACTGAAGCTTTCTTT
TRBJ1-6	TRBV30	-	TRBD1	CAWSLGQGSSPLHF	TGTGCCTGGAGCCTGGGACAGGGAAGTTCACCCCTCCACTTT
TRBJ2-5	TRBV28	few	TRBD2	CASSRGGPQETQYF	TGTGCCAGCAGCCGGGGGGGGCCCCAAGAGACCCAGTACTTC